Shown below are 14 T cell receptor beta chains from a single sample sequenced in a study of CD8+ T cells in alopecia areata. The sequencing template was cDNA reverse transcribed from extracted RNA. Measured with immunoSEQ multiplex PCR; TCRdb has only the in-frame clones, and not every one. The table lists some 200,000 clones, roughly 62% of them singletons. Stated treatment: oral pan-JAK inhibitor, 5-10 mg twice daily. The specimen comprised CD8+ T cells sorted from blood, sampled at week 24, from a patient treated with tofacitinib. Receptor source: a human donor with alopecia areata.

Remarks on this clone: Within the sample, other DNA sequences also encode this same CDR3. V gene TRBV15 combines with J gene TRBJ1-5; D is possibly TRBD1 (5 bases). The germline V and J ends were trimmed by 0 bases and 2 bases, with 8 bases remaining between them. Germline values: CDR1 LNHNV, CDR2 YYDKDF (reference sequence). There are 15 residues in the CDR3. The CDR3 DNA reads TGTGCCACCAGCAGAGATTTGGGGGGCAATCAGCCCCAGCATTTT. This translates into CATSRDLGGNQPQHF. The full variable domain, its missing parts supplied by reference TRBV15 and TRBJ1-5, is DAMVIQNPRYQVTQFGKPVTLSCSQTLNHNVMYWYQQKSSQAPKLLFHYYDKDFNNEADTPDNFQSRRPNTSFCFLDIRSPGLGDTAMYLCATSRDLGGNQPQHFGDGTRLSIL.

V and J are TRBV9 and TRBJ2-6; D not resolved. Germline V CDR1 and CDR2: SGDLS, YYNGEE. The V and J ends lost 6 bases and 0 bases respectively, with 7 bases between them. The CDR3 has 14 residues. The CDR3 nucleotides read TGTGCCAGCACAGACGACTCTGGGGCCAACGTCCTGACTTTC. Translation: CASTDDSGANVLTF. Filled out from reference TRBV9 and TRBJ2-6, the complete variable domain reads DSGVTQTPKHLITATGQRVTLRCSPRSGDLSVYWYQQSLDQGLQFLIQYYNGEERAKGNILERFSAQQFPDLHSELNLSSLELGDSALYFCASTDDSGANVLTFGAGSRLTVL.

This clone has a handful of counts. The chain couples TRBV29-1 to TRBJ2-3, with 9 bases that match TRBD1. Germline trimming cut 6 bases from V and 3 bases from J; bases unmatched to any gene: 1. The CDR3 has 12 amino acids. Germline V gives CDR1 SQVTM, CDR2 ANQGSEA. The CDR3 is CSVGQGTDTQYF. CDR3 nucleotide sequence: TGCAGCGTCGGACAGGGGACAGATACGCAGTATTTT.

The J gene is TRBJ2-5, the V gene TRBV7-6; 8 positions match TRBD2. There are 15 residues in the CDR3. Germline V gene lookup returns CDR1 SGHVS and CDR2 FNYEAQ. V gave up 4 bases and J gave up 1 base; unmatched junction bases: 5. The CDR3 DNA is TGTGCCAGCAGCTCTATAGCGGGGCCCCAAGAGACCCAGTACTTC. Protein sequence: CASSSIAGPQETQYF. The full variable domain, rest sourced from reference TRBV7-6 and TRBJ2-5, is GAGVSQSPRYKVTKRGQDVALRCDPISGHVSLYWYRQALGQGPEFLTYFNYEAQQDKSGLPNDRFSAERPEGSISTLTIQRTEQRDSAMYRCASSSIAGPQETQYFGPGTRLLVL.

This rearrangement joins TRBV27 to TRBJ2-5; no reliable D call. The closer fit of TRBJ2-7 to the DNA end suggests the J call may be wrong. Per the germline V gene, CDR1 is MNHEY and CDR2 is SMNVEV (reference sequence). The CDR3 is 15 residues long. For the CDR3, the DNA is TGTGCCAGCAGTTTATCCGCAGGAAACTCCTACGAGCAGTACTTC. It translates to CASSLSAGNSYEQYF.

The rearrangement uses TRBV10-3 and TRBJ1-2, with 11 bases aligning to TRBD1. CDR1 and CDR2 from the germline V gene are ENHRY and SYGVKD. With V trimmed by 4 bases and J by 1 base, 8 bases remained unmatched. The CDR3 runs 17 residues. The chain's CDR3 is CAISAGTGGDYNYGYTF. CDR3 coding DNA: TGTGCCATCAGTGCCGGGACAGGGGGAGACTATAACTATGGCTACACCTTC.

The rearrangement uses TRBV5-6 and TRBJ2-1, with unresolved D. CDR1 SGHDT and CDR2 YYEEEE come from the germline V gene. The CDR3 is 15 amino acids. The V end was cut by 3 bases, the J end by 0 bases, with 10 bases between. The CDR3 region is CASSSTFFSYNEQFF. The CDR3 coding sequence is TGTGCCAGCAGCTCTACCTTCTTCTCCTACAATGAGCAGTTCTTC.

The table lists this clone with a few counts. The chain is built from TRBV27 and TRBJ2-2; possibly TRBD1 for D (6 bases). This CDR3 is built from 15 residues. The germline V gene has CDR1 MNHEY and CDR2 SMNVEV (reference sequence). V lost 2 bases to trimming and J lost 6 bases, with 13 bases between them. The chain's CDR3 is CASSLKWGHPGELFF. CDR3 DNA sequence: TGTGCCAGCAGTTTAAAGTGGGGGCATCCCGGGGAGCTGTTTTTT.

The rearrangement joins TRBV6-6 to TRBJ2-7; TRBD1 aligns across 7 bases. The CDR3 totals 14 residues. Looked up from germline, CDR1 is MNHNY and CDR2 is SVGAGI (reference sequence). The J segment lost 5 bases and the V segment lost 2 bases, leaving 6 bases of the junction unmatched. In DNA form, the CDR3 reads TGTGCCAGCAGTTACGCACAGGGGACGGACGAGCAGTACTTC. Amino acids: CASSYAQGTDEQYF.

The chain combines TRBV30 with TRBJ1-2; no clear D gene. This CDR3 region has 13 residues. V gave up 1 base and J gave up 4 bases, with 10 bases separating them. Germline-derived CDR1 and CDR2 are GTSNPN and SVGIG (reference sequence). Here the CDR3 reads CAWSDDEFYGYTF. CDR3 bases: TGTGCCTGGAGTGACGACGAGTTCTATGGCTACACCTTC.

On this clone: The sample carries other DNA sequences with the same CDR3. The chain uses TRBV11-2 and TRBJ2-7; D is unclear. The CDR3 runs to 12 residues. Trimming took 0 bases from V and 1 from J, leaving 1 base between them. Looked up from germline, CDR1 is SGHAT and CDR2 is FQNNGV. The DNA of the CDR3 is TGTGCCAGCAGCTTAGATTCCTACGAGCAGTACTTC. It is translated as CASSLDSYEQYF.

The genes are TRBV15 and TRBJ1-1; possible D gene TRBD1, 6 bases. CDR3 length: 14 amino acids. Germline loops: CDR1 LNHNV, CDR2 YYDKDF (reference sequence). V gave up 6 bases and J gave up 5 bases, with 16 bases separating them. CDR3 in DNA: TGTGCCACCAGGTGGGGGGGGGCAGAAACTGAAGCTTTCTTT. Translating gives CATRWGGAETEAFF.

This clone was found a few times. This chain links TRBV7-9 with TRBJ2-3; D is ambiguous. CDR1 is SEHNR and CDR2 is FQNEAQ in the germline V gene (reference sequence). V lost 5 bases and J 3 bases, leaving 15 bases between the germline ends. This CDR3 spans 15 amino acids. The CDR3 protein is CASSAANFVTDTQYF. The DNA for the CDR3 is TGTGCCAGCAGCGCAGCAAACTTTGTGACAGATACGCAGTATTTT.

The V call is TRBV7-2, the J call TRBJ1-2; 8 nucleotides agree with TRBD1. This CDR3 contains 14 residues. V was pared by 5 bases and J by 4 bases, with 6 bases of the junction left unmatched. Germline CDR1 SGHTA, CDR2 FQGNSA. The DNA of the CDR3 is TGTGCCAGCAGCCACAGGGGGTCTTTCTATGGCTACACCTTC. It is translated as CASSHRGSFYGYTF.